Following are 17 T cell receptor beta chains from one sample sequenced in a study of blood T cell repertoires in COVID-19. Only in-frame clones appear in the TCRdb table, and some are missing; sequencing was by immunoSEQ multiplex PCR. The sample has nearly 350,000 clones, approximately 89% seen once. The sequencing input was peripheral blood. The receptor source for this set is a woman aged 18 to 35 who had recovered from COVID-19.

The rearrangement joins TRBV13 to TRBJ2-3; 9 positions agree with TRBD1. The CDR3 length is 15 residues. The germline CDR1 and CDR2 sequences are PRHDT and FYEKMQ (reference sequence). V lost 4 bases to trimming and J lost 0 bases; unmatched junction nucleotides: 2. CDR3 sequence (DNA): TGTGCCAGCAGCTGGGGACAGGGTAGCACAGATACGCAGTATTTT. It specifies CASSWGQGSTDTQYF.

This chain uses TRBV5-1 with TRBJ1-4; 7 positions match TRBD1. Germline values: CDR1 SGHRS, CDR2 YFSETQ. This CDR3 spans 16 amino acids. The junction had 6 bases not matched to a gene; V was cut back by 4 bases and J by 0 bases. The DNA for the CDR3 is TGCGCCAGCAGCATAAGACAGGGAGCAACTAATGAAAAACTGTTTTTT. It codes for CASSIRQGATNEKLFF.

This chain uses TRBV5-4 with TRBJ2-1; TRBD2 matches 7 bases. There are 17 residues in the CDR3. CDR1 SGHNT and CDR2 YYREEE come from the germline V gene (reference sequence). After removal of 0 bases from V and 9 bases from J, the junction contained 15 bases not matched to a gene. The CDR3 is CASSLGRRTSNPREQFF. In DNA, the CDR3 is TGTGCCAGCAGCTTGGGGAGAAGGACTAGTAACCCGCGTGAGCAGTTCTTC.

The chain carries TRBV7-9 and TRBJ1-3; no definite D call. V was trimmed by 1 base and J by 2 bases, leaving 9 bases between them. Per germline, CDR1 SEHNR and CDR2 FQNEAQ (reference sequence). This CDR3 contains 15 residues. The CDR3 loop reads CASSLGVFTGNTIYF. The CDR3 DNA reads TGTGCCAGCAGCTTAGGTGTTTTTACTGGAAACACCATATATTTT.

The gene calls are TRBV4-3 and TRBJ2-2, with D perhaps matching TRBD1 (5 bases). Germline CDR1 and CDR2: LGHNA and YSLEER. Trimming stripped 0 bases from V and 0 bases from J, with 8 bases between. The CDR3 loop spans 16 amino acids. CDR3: CASSQDWGANTGELFF. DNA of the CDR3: TGCGCCAGCAGCCAAGATTGGGGCGCGAACACCGGGGAGCTGTTTTTT.

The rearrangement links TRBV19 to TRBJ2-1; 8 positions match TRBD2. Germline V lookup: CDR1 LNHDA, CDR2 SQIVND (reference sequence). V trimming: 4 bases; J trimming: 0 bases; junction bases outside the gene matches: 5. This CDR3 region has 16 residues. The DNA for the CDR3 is TGTGCCAGTAGTAAGCTAGCGGGCGTCTCCTACAATGAGCAGTTCTTC. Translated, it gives CASSKLAGVSYNEQFF.

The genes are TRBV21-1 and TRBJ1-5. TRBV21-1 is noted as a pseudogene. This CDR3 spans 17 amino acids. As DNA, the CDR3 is TGTGCCAGCAGCCCTCTTAACGGAGGGAACAGGCATCAGCCCCAGCATTTT. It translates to CASSPLNGGNRHQPQHF.

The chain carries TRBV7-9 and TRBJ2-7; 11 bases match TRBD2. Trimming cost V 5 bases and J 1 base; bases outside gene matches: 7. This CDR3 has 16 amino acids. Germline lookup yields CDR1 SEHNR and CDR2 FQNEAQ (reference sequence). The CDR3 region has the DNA TGTGCCAGCAGCCGAGAGGGACTAGCGGATTCCTACGAGCAGTACGTC. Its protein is CASSREGLADSYEQYV.

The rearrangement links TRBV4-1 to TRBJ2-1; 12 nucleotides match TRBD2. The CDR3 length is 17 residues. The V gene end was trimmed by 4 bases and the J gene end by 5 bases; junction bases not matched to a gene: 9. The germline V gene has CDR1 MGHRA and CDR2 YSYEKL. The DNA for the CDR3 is TGCGCCAGCAGCCGGATAGGACTAGCGGGATTCGACAATGAGCAGTTCTTC. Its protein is CASSRIGLAGFDNEQFF.

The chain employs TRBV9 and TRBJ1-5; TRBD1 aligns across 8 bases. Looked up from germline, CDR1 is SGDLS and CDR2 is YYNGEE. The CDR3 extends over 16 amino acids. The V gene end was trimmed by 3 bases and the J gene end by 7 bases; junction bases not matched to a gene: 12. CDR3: CASSAGAGGAGQPQHF. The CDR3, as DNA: TGTGCCAGCAGCGCAGGGGCAGGGGGCGCTGGACAGCCCCAGCATTTT.

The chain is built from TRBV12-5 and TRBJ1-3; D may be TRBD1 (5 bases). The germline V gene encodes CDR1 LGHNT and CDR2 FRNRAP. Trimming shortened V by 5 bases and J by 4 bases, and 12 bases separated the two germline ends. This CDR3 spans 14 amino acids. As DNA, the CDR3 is TGTGCTAGTGGTACAAGGGGTTTCGGAAACACCATATATTTT. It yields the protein CASGTRGFGNTIYF.

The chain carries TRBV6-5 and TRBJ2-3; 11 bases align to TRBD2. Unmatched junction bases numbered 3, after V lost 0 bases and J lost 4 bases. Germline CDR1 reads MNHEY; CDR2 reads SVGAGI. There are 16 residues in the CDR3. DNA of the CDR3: TGTGCCAGCAGTTACTCAGAACTAGCGGGAGCAGATACGCAGTATTTT. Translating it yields CASSYSELAGADTQYF.

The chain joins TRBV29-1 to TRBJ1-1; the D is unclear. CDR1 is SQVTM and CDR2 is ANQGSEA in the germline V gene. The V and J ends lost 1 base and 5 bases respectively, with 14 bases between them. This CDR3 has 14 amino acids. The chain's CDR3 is CSVEVRGFATEAFF. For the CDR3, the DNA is TGCAGCGTTGAAGTACGAGGGTTTGCGACTGAAGCTTTCTTT. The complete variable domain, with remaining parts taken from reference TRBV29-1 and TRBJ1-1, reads SAVISQKPSRDICQRGTSLTIQCQVDSQVTMMFWYRQQPGQSLTLIATANQGSEATYESGFVIDKFPISRPNLTFSTLTVSNMSPEDSSIYLCSVEVRGFATEAFFGQGTRLTVV.

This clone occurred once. As DNA, the CDR3 is TGCAGCGTAGGGACAGAGAATCAGCCCCAGCATTTT. Its translation is CSVGTENQPQHF. This chain links TRBV29-1 with TRBJ1-5; 7 nucleotides align to TRBD1. This CDR3 region has 12 residues. Germline loops: CDR1 SQVTM, CDR2 ANQGSEA. J lost 4 bases, V lost 6 bases, and 3 bases had no gene match.

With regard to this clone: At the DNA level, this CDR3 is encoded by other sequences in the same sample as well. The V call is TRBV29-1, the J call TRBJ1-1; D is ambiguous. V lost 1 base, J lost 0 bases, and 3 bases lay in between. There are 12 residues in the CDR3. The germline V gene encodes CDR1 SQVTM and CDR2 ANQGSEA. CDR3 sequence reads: CSVEGLNTEAFF. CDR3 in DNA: TGCAGCGTTGAAGGGCTGAACACTGAAGCTTTCTTT.

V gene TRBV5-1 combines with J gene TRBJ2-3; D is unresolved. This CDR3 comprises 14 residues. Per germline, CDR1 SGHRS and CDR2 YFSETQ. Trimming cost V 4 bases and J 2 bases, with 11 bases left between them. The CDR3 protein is CASSHDWPTDTQYF. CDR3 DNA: TGCGCCAGCAGCCACGATTGGCCCACAGATACGCAGTATTTT.

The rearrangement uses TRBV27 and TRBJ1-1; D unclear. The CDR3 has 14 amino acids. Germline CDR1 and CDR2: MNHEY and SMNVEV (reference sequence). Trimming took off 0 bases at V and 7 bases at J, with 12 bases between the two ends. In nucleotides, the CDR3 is TGTGCCAGCAGTTTATCGAGAGGCCCATATGAAGCTTTCTTT. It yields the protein CASSLSRGPYEAFF.